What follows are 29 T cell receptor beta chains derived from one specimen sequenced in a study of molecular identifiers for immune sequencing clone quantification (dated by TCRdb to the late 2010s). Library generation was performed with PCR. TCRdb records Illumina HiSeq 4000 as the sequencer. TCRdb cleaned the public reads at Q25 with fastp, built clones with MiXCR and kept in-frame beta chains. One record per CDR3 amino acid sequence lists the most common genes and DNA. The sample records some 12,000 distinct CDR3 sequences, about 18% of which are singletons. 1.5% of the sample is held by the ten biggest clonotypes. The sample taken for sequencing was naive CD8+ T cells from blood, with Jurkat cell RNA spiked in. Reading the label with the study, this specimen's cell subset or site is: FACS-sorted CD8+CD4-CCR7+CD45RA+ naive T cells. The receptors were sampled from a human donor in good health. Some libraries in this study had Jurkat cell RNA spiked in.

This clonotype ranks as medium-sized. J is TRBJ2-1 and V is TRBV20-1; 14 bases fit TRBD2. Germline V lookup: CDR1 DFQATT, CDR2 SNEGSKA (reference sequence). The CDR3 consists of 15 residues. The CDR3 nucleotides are TGCAGCGGAAGCACCGGGACTAGCGGGAGTAATGAGCAGTTCTTC. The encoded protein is CSGSTGTSGSNEQFF.

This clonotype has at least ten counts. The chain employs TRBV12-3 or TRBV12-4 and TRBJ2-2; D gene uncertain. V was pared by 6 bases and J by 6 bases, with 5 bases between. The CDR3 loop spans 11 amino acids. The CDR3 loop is CASSQAGELFF. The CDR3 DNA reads TGTGCCAGCAGCCAAGCCGGGGAGCTGTTTTTT.

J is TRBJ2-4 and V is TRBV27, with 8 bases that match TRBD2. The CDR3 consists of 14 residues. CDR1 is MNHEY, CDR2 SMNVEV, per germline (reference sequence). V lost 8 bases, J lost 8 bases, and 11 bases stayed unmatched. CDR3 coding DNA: TGTGCCAGCGGTAACGCGGGAGGAGGGGACATTCAGTACTTC. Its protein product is CASGNAGGGDIQYF.

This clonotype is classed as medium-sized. CDR3 nucleotides: TGTGCCAGTAGTTCCCGACAGATAAGCAATCAGCCCCAGCATTTT. This translates into CASSSRQISNQPQHF. This chain connects TRBV19 to TRBJ1-5, with D possibly TRBD1 on 5 matching bases. This CDR3 is built from 15 residues. Trimming pared 5 bases from V and 1 base from J, leaving 12 bases between. Germline values: CDR1 LNHDA, CDR2 SQIVND (reference sequence). The whole variable domain, filled in from reference TRBV19 and TRBJ1-5, reads DGGITQSPKYLFRKEGQNVTLSCEQNLNHDAMYWYRQDPGQGLRLIYYSQIVNDFQKGDIAEGYSVSREKKESFPLTVTSAQKNPTAFYLCASSSRQISNQPQHFGDGTRLSIL.

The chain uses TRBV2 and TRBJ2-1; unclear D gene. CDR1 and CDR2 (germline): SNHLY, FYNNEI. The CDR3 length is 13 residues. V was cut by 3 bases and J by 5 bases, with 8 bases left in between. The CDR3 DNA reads TGTGCCAGCAGTGATTGGGCGAACAATGAGCAGTTCTTC. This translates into CASSDWANNEQFF.

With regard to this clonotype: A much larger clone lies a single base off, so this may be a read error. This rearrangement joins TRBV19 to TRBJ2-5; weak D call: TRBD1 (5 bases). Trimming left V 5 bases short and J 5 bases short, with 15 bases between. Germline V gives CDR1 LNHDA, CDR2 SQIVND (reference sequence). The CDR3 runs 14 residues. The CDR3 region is CASSFRAGGETQYF. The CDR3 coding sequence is TGTGCCAGTAGTTTCAGGGCAGGCGGCGAGACCCAGTACTTC.

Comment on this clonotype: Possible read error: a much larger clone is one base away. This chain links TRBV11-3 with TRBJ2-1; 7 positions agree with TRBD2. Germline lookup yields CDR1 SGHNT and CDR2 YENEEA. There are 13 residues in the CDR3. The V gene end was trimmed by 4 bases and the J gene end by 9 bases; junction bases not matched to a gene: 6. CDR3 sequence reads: CASSSGLDSEQFF. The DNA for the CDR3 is TGTGCCAGCAGCTCAGGACTAGACAGTGAGCAGTTCTTC.

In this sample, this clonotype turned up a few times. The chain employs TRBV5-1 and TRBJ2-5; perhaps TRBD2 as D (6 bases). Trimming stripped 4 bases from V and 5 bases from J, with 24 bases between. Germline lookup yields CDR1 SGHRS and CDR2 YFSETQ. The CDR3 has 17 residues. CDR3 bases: TGCGCCAGCAGCCCGGCTCGCACGGGAGTCGTGTTTGAGACCCAGTACTTC. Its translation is CASSPARTGVVFETQYF.

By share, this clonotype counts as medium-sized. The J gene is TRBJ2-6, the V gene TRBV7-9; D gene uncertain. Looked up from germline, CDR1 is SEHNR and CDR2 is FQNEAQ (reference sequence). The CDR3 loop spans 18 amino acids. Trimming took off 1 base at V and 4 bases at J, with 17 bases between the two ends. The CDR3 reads CASSLGKPLYGGANVLTF. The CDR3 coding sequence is TGTGCCAGCAGCTTAGGGAAACCCCTCTACGGGGGGGCCAACGTCCTGACTTTC.

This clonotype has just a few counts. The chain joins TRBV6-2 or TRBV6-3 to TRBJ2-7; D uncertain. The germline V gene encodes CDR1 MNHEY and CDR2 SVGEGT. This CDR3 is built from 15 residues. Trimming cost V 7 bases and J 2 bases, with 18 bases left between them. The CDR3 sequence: CASTGYVTHAYEQYF. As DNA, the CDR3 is TGTGCCAGCACGGGCTACGTAACACACGCCTACGAGCAGTACTTC.

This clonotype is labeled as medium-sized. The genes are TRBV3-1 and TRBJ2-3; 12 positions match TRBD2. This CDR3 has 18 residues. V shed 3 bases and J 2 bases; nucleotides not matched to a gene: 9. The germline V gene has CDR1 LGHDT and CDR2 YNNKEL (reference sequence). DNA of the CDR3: TGTGCCAGCAGCCATACGGGGACTAGCGGGTTTTTCACAGATACGCAGTATTTT. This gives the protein CASSHTGTSGFFTDTQYF.

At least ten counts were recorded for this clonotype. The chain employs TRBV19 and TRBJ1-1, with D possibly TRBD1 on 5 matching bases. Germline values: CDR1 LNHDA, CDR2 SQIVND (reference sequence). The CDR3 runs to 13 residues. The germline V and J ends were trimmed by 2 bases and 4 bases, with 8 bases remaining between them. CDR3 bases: TGTGCCAGTAGTATAATCGGGGGCACTGAAGCTTTCTTT. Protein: CASSIIGGTEAFF.

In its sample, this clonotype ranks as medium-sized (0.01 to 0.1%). The CDR3 sequence: CASSQAGGLEQYF. CDR3 bases: TGCGCCAGCAGCCAAGCAGGAGGGCTGGAGCAGTACTTC. V usage is TRBV4-1 and J usage is TRBJ2-7; D is possibly TRBD2 (6 bases). The ends were cut back, 1 base at V and 7 bases at J, with 11 bases in the middle. Per germline, CDR1 MGHRA and CDR2 YSYEKL. The CDR3 is 13 amino acids.

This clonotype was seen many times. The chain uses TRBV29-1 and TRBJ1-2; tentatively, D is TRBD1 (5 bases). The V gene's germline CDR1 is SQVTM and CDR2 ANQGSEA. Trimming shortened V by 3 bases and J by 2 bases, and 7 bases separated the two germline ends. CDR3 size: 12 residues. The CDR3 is CSVEGDNYGYTF. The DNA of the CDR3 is TGCAGCGTTGAGGGGGACAACTATGGCTACACCTTC.

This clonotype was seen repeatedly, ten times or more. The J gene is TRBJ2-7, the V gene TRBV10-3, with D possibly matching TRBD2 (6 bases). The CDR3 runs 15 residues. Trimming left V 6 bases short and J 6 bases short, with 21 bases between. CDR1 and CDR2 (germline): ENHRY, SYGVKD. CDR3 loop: CAISAVEDYPAEQYF. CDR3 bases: TGTGCCATCAGCGCTGTGGAGGACTACCCCGCCGAGCAGTACTTC.

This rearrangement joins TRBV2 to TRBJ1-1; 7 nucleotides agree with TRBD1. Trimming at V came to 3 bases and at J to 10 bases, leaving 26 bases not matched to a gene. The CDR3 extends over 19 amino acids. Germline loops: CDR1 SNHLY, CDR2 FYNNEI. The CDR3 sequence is CASSDIPVVEETTQGGAFF. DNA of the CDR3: TGTGCCAGCAGTGATATCCCCGTCGTAGAAGAGACGACTCAGGGGGGAGCTTTCTTT. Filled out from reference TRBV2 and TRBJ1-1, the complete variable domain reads EPEVTQTPSHQVTQMGQEVILRCVPISNHLYFYWYRQILGQKVEFLVSFYNNEISEKSEIFDDQFSVERPDGSNFTLKIRSTKLEDSAMYFCASSDIPVVEETTQGGAFFGQGTRLTVV.

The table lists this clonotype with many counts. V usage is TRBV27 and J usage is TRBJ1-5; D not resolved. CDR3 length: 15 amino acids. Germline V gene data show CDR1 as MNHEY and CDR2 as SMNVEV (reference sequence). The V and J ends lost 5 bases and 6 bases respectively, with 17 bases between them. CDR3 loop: CASSPRSPPSQPQHF. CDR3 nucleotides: TGTGCCAGCAGTCCCCGGTCCCCACCCAGTCAGCCCCAGCATTTT.

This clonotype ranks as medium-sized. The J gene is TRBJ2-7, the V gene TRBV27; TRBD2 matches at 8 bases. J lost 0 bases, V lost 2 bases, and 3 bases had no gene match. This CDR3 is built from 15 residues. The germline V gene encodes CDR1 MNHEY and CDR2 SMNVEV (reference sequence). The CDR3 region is CASSLKLAASYEQYF. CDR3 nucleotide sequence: TGTGCCAGCAGTTTAAAACTAGCGGCCTCCTACGAGCAGTACTTC.

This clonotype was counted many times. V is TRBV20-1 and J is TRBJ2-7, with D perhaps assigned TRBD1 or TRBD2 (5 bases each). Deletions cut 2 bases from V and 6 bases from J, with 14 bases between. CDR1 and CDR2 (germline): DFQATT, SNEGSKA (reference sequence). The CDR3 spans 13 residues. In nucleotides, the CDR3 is TGCAGTGCTAGATCCTCCGGGGCTCTCGAGCAGTACTTC. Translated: CSARSSGALEQYF.

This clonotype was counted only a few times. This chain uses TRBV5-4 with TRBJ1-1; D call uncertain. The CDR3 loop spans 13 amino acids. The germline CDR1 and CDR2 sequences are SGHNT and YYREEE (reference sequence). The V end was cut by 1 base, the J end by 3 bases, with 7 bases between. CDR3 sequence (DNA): TGTGCCAGCAGCTTGAGGCCGGACACTGAAGCTTTCTTT. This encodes CASSLRPDTEAFF.

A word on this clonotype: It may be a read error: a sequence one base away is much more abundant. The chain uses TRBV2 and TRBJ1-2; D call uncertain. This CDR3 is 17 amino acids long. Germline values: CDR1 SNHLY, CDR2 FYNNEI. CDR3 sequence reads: CAGSENFLVEISNGYTF. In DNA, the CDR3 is TGTGCCGGCAGTGAAAATTTTTTAGTGGAAATTAGTAATGGCTACACCTTC.

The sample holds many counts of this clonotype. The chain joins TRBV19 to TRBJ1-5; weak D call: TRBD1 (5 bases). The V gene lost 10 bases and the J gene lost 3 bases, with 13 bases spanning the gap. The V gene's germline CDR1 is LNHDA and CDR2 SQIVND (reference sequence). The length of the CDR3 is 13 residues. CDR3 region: CAIGVGDNQPQHF. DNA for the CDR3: TGTGCCATCGGTGTAGGGGACAATCAGCCCCAGCATTTT.

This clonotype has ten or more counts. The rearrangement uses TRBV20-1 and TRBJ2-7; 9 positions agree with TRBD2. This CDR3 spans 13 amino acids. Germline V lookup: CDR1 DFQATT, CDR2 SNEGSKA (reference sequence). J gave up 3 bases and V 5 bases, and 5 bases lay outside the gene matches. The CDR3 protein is CSAFSGSLYEQYF. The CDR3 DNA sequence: TGCAGTGCTTTTAGCGGGAGTCTCTACGAGCAGTACTTC.

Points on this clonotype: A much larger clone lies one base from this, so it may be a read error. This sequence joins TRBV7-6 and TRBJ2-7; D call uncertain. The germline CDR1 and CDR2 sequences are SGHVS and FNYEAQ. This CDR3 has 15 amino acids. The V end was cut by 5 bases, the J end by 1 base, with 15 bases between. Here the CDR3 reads CASSPPSDISYEQYF. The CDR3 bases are TGTGCCAGCAGCCCCCCGTCCGATATTTCCTACGAGCAGTACTTC.

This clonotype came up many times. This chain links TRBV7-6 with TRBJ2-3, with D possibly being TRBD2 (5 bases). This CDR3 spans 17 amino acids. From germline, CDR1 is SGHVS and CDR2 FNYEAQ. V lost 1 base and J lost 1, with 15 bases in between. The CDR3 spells CASSLDFQAEGTDTQYF. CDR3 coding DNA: TGTGCCAGCAGCTTAGATTTTCAAGCGGAAGGCACAGATACGCAGTATTTT.

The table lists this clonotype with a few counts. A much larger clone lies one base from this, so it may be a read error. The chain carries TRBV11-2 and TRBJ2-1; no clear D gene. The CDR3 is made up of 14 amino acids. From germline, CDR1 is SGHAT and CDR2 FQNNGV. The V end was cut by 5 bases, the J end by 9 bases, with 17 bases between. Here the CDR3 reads CASSRAGPTSEQFF. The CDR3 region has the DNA TGTGCCAGCAGCAGGGCCGGGCCTACCAGTGAGCAGTTCTTC.

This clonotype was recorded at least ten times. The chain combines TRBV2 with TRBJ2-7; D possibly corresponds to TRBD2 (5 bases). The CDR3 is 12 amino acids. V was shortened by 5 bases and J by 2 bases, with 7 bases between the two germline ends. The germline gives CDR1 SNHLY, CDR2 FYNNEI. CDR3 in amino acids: CASSTLAYEQYF. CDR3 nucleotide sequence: TGTGCCAGCAGTACACTAGCCTACGAGCAGTACTTC.

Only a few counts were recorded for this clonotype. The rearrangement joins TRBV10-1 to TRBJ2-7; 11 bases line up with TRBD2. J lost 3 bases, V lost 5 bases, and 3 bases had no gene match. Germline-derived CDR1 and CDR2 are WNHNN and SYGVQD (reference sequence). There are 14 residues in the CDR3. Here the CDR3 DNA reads TGCGCCAGCAGTAGTCTAGCGGGAGGCTACGAGCAGTACTTC. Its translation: CASSSLAGGYEQYF.

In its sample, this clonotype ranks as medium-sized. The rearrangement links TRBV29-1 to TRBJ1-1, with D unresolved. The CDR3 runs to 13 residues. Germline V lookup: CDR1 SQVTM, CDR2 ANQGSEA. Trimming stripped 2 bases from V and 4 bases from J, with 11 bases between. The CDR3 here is CSVEREDGTEAFF. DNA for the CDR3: TGCAGCGTTGAAAGGGAGGACGGCACTGAAGCTTTCTTT.